The rows below give T cell receptor beta chains drawn from one sample of a study of blood T cell repertoires in COVID-19. Some clones are missing from TCRdb's copy, which holds only in-frame ones; the method was immunoSEQ multiplex PCR. The sample lists about 50,000 clones; roughly 90% were seen once. The sequencing input was peripheral blood. These TCRs come from a human donor in a cohort sampled during active COVID-19. Both conserved end residues are part of each CDR3. D genes are given only for firm matches. Clone size is shown for a subset of rows, as once, few, many or a class of expanded clone.

size	D	V	J	DNA	CDR3
.	.	TRBV30	TRBJ2-4	TGTGCCTGGAGTGCCAGGGCAGAAAACATTCAGTACTTC	CAWSARAENIQYF
.	.	TRBV21-1	TRBJ2-1	TGTGCCAACGGGACTAGCGGGGGCCACAGCTCCTACAATGAGCAGTTCTTC	CANGTSGGHSSYNEQFF
.	TRBD1	TRBV29-1	TRBJ1-1	TGCAGCGCCATCGACAGGGGTGAAGCTTTCTTT	CSAIDRGEAFF
once	TRBD1	TRBV10-3	TRBJ2-7	TGTGCCATCAGACAACAGGGGGCGGGCTACGAGCAGTACTTC	CAIRQQGAGYEQYF
.	.	TRBV5-5	TRBJ1-4	TGTGCCAGCACCCCGGGTTTAAACGAAAAACTGTTTTTT	CASTPGLNEKLFF
.	.	TRBV6-5	TRBJ2-3	TGTGCCAGCTCGGGGGGCCTCGGGGGCACAGATACGCAGTATTTT	CASSGGLGGTDTQYF
.	.	TRBV3-1/TRBV3-2	TRBJ1-2	TGTGCCAGCAGTCTCAGGACAACCGCGGCCTATGGCTACACCTTC	CASSLRTTAAYGYTF
.	.	TRBV28	TRBJ1-2	TGTGCCAGCAGAACGACAGGTATTGATGGCTACACCTTC	CASRTTGIDGYTF
.	TRBD2	TRBV28	TRBJ2-7	TGTGCCAGCAGCTTTAGCGGGAGGCTCTACGAGCAGTACTTC	CASSFSGRLYEQYF
.	TRBD2	TRBV9	TRBJ2-1	TGTGCCAGCAGCGCTCGGACTAGCGGGTACAATGAGCAGTTCTTC	CASSARTSGYNEQFF
.	TRBD2	TRBV11-2	TRBJ2-1	TGTGCCAGCAGCTACGGGACTAGCGTTCGAACCTACAATGAGCAGTTCTTC	CASSYGTSVRTYNEQFF
.	.	TRBV9	TRBJ1-2	TGTGCCAGCAGCGGAACAGGGATCCCCAACTATGGCTACACCTTC	CASSGTGIPNYGYTF
.	TRBD1	TRBV28	TRBJ2-7	TGTGCCAGCAGTTTAAGAACAGGGGGCAGAGAGCAGTACTTC	CASSLRTGGREQYF
.	.	TRBV4-3	TRBJ2-5	TGCGCCAGCAGCCCCCAACGGGGGGCACGGGAGACCCAGTACTTC	CASSPQRGARETQYF
.	.	TRBV7-9	TRBJ1-1	TGTGCCAGCAGTGCTGTTCGGGGGGCTATGACTGAAGCTTTCTTT	CASSAVRGAMTEAFF
.	TRBD1	TRBV7-2	TRBJ1-3	TGTGCCAGCAGCTCCCGGACAGGGTCAGGAAACACCATATATTTT	CASSSRTGSGNTIYF
.	.	TRBV19	TRBJ2-2	TGTGCCAGTAGTATTACGACAGGGAACACCGGGGAGCTGTTTTTT	CASSITTGNTGELFF
.	.	TRBV25-1	TRBJ2-5	TGTGCCAGCAGTGAATTTGGCAGGGTTACCCAGTACTTC	CASSEFGRVTQYF
.	.	TRBV5-4	TRBJ2-7	TGTGCCAGCAGCTTGTCCCCGACAGAGGAAAAGTACTTC	CASSLSPTEEKYF
.	.	TRBV27	TRBJ1-2	TGTGCCAGTTCCAATAACAGCGGGGGATACTTGGGCTACACCTTC	CASSNNSGGYLGYTF
.	.	TRBV28	TRBJ2-3	TGTGCCAGCAGTAGTTTCGGCGCCGGAGGTACAGATACGCAGTATTTT	CASSSFGAGGTDTQYF
.	TRBD1	TRBV19	TRBJ1-1	TGTGCCAGTAGAGGACAGGGGCTCCGTTTGGACACTGAAGCTTTCTTT	CASRGQGLRLDTEAFF
.	TRBD1	TRBV6-5	TRBJ1-4	TGTGCCAGCAGCTTGACAGGGGCTAATGAAAAACTGTTTTTT	CASSLTGANEKLFF
.	TRBD2	TRBV6-6	TRBJ2-5	TGTGCCAGCAGTCGGACTAGAAATGCGCAAGAGACCCAGTACTTC	CASSRTRNAQETQYF
.	.	TRBV7-9	TRBJ1-4	TGTGCCAGCAGCTTAGGACAGCCTGAGGAAGAAAAACTGTTTTTT	CASSLGQPEEEKLFF
.	TRBD1	TRBV10-3	TRBJ1-1	TGTGCCATCAGTGACCTGGACAGGGGGAACACTGAAGCTTTCTTT	CAISDLDRGNTEAFF